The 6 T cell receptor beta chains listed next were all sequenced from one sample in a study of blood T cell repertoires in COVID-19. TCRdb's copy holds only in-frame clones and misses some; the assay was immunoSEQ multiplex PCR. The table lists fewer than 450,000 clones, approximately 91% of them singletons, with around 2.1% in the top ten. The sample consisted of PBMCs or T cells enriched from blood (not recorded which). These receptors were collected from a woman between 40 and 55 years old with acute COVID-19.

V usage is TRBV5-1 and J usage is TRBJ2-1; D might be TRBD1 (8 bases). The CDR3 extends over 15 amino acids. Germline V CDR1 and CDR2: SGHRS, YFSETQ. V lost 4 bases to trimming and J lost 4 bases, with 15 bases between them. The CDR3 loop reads CASSPTGEGYNEQFF. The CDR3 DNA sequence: TGCGCCAGCAGCCCGACAGGGGAGGGGTACAATGAGCAGTTCTTC.

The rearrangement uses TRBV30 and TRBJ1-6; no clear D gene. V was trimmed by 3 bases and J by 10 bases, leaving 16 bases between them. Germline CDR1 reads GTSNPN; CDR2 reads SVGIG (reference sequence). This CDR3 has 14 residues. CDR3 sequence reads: CAWRQGYEGSPLHF. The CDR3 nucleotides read TGTGCCTGGAGACAAGGGTACGAGGGATCACCCCTCCACTTT. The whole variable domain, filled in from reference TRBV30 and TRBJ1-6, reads SQTIHQWPATLVQPVGSPLSLECTVEGTSNPNLYWYRQAAGRGLQLLFYSVGIGQISSEVPQNLSASRPQDRQFILSSKKLLLSDSGFYLCAWRQGYEGSPLHFGNGTRLTVT.

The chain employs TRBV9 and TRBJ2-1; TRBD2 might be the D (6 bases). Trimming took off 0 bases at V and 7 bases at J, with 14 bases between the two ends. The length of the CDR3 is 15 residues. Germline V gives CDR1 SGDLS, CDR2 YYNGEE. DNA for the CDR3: TGTGCCAGCAGCGTAGGTGTCCGAAGCGGGAATGAGCAGTTCTTC. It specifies CASSVGVRSGNEQFF.

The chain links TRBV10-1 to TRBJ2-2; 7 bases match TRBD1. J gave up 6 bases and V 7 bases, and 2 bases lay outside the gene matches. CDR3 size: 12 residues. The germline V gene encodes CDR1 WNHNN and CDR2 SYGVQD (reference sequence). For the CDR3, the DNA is TGCGCCAGCAACAGGGGCTCCGGGGAGCTGTTTTTT. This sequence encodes CASNRGSGELFF.

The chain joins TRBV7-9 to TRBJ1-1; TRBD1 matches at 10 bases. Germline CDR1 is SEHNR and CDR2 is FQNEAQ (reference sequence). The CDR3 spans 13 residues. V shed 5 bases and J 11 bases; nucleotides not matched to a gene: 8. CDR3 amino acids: CASSVGTGARAFF. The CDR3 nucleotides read TGTGCCAGCAGCGTCGGGACAGGGGCCCGGGCTTTCTTT.

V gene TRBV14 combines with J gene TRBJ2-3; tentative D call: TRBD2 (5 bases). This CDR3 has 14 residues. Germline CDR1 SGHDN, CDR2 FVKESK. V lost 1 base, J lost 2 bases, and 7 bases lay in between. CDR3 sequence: CASSQVGDTDTQYF. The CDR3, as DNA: TGTGCCAGCAGCCAAGTCGGGGACACAGATACGCAGTATTTT. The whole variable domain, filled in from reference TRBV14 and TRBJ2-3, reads EAGVTQFPSHSVIEKGQTVTLRCDPISGHDNLYWYRRVMGKEIKFLLHFVKESKQDESGMPNNRFLAERTGGTYSTLKVQPAELEDSGVYFCASSQVGDTDTQYFGPGTRLTVL.